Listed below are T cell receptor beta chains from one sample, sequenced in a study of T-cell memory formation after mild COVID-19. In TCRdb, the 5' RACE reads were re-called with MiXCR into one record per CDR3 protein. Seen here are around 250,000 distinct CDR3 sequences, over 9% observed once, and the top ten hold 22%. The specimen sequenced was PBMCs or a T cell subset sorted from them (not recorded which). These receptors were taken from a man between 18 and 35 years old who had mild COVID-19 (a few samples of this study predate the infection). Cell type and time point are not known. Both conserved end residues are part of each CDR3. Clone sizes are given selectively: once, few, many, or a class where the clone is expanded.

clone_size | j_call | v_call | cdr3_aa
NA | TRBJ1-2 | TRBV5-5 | CASSPPGGARIDGYTF
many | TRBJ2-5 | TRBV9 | CASSVDISQTQYF
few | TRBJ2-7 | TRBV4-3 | CASSQPGTGAVEQYF
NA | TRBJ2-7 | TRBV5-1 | CASSSGTGVRFDQYF
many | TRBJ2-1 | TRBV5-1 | CASAGRGYNEQFF
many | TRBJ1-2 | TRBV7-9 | CASSTMGLSLGYTF
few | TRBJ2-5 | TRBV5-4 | CASSLTASQETQYF
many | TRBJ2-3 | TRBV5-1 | CASSLAGLAGTDTQYF
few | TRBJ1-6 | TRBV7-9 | CASSLASGGSEPLHF
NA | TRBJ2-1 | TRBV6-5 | CASSYGGAGGSVEQFF
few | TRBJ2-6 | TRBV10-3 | CAISESPGRGSGANVLTF
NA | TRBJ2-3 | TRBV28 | CASSSPGERADTQYF
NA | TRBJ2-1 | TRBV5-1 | CASSLGSRWELFF
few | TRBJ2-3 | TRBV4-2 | CASSQELGSYTQYF
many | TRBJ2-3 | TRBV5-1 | CASRGGVGSDTQYF
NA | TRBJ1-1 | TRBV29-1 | CSVDSYLNTEAFF